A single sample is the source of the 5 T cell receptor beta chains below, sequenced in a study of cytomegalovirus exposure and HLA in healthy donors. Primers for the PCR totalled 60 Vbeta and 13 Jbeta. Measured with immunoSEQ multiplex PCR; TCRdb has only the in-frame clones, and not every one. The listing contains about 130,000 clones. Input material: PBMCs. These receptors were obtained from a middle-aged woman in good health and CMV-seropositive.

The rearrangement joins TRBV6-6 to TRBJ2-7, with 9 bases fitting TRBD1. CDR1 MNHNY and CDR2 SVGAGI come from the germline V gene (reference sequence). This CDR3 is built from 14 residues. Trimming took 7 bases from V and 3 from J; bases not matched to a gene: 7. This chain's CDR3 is CASTYGGQGYEQYF. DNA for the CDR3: TGTGCCAGCACCTACGGGGGACAGGGCTACGAGCAGTACTTC.

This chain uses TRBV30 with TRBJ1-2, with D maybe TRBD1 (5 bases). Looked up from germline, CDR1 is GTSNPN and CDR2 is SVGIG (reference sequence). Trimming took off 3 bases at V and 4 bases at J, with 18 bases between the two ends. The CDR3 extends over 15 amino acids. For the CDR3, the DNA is TGTGCCTGGAGACTCCTGAGACAGCCGGGCTATGGCTACACCTTC. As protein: CAWRLLRQPGYGYTF.

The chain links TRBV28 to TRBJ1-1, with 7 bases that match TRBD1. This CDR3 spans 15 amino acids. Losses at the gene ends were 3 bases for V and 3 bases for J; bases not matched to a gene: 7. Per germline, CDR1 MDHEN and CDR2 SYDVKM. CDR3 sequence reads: CASSFRRQGHTEAFF. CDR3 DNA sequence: TGTGCCAGCAGTTTCCGGAGACAGGGCCACACTGAAGCTTTCTTT.

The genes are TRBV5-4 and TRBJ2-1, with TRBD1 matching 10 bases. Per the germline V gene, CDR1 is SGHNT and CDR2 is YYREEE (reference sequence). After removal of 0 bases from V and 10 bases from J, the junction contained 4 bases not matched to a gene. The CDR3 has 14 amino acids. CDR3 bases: TGTGCCAGCAGCTTGGCGGGACAGGGGAAAGAGCAGTTCTTC. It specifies CASSLAGQGKEQFF.

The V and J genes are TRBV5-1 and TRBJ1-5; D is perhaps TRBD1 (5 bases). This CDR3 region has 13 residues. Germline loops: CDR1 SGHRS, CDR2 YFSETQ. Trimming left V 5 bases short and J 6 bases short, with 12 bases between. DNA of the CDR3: TGCGCCAGCAGTCCCAGGGAGGGTCAGCCCCAGCATTTT. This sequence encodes CASSPREGQPQHF.